This TCR beta chain is drawn from a study of blood T cell repertoires in COVID-19. In the study overall: Sample material is recorded as cDNA or gDNA derived from T cells, B-cell-depleted T cells, or PBMCs.

Sequencing was performed with immunoSEQ multiplex PCR; in TCRdb, only in-frame clones are kept and a portion is missing. The sample gives about 170,000 clones, 70% to 90% of which show up once; approximately 2.6% is in the top ten. The table lists this clone with a few counts. The CDR3 is 16 amino acids. Trimming stripped 1 base from V and 1 base from J, with 12 bases between. Germline V gene sequence: CDR1 SGHRS, CDR2 YFSETQ. Input material: peripheral blood. The rearrangement uses TRBV5-1 and TRBJ2-1, with a possible D match to TRBD2 (6 bases). The receptor was derived from a woman older than 75 with COVID-19, enrolled during active disease. The CDR3 coding sequence is TGCGCCAGCAGCTTGTCTGGCGGGATATCCTACAATGAGCAGTTCTTC. Translating gives CASSLSGGISYNEQFF.